Shown below are 26 T cell receptor beta chains from a single sample sequenced in a study of blood T cell repertoires in COVID-19. The protocol was immunoSEQ multiplex PCR, while the TCRdb copy is restricted to in-frame clones and leaves out a portion. The repertoire consists of fewer than 150,000 clones, with approximately 80% occurring once and the leading ten covering roughly 20%. The source material was peripheral blood. The receptors derive from a man older than 75 with acute or convalescent COVID-19.

V is TRBV6-1 and J is TRBJ2-2, with a tentative D call TRBD2 (5 bases). V was clipped by 3 bases and J by 7 bases, with 9 bases between them. There are 13 residues in the CDR3. CDR1 and CDR2 from the germline V gene are MNHNS and SASEGT. This CDR3 is CASSDTGVGELFF. The DNA of the CDR3 is TGTGCCAGCAGTGACACCGGGGTCGGGGAGCTGTTTTTT.

This clone was detected only once. Here the CDR3 reads CASSQDIREQTQYF. DNA for the CDR3: TGTGCCAGCAGCCAAGATATTAGGGAGCAGACCCAGTACTTC. This chain links TRBV3-1 (or the pseudogene TRBV3-2) with TRBJ2-5, with D perhaps TRBD2 (5 bases). The CDR3 is made up of 14 amino acids. V was trimmed by 0 bases and J by 6 bases, leaving 11 bases between them. Germline assignment: CDR1 LGHDT and CDR2 YNNKEL (reference sequence).

The V gene is TRBV3-1 (or the pseudogene TRBV3-2), the J gene TRBJ2-1; 9 bases map to TRBD2. CDR1 is LGHDT, CDR2 YNNKEL, per germline (reference sequence). The CDR3 extends over 16 amino acids. The junction had 5 bases not matched to a gene; V was cut back by 0 bases and J by 5 bases. Here the CDR3 reads CASSQDRRGGNNEQFF. The CDR3 region has the DNA TGTGCCAGCAGCCAAGATCGGCGGGGGGGGAACAATGAGCAGTTCTTC.

This clone was counted a single time. This chain connects TRBV7-2 to TRBJ2-1; 8 bases align to TRBD1. The V gene's germline CDR1 is SGHTA and CDR2 FQGNSA. Germline trimming cut 0 bases from V and 4 bases from J; bases unmatched to any gene: 2. The length of the CDR3 is 15 residues. The CDR3 DNA reads TGTGCCAGCAGCTTAGCTTGGACAGGGTACAATGAGCAGTTCTTC. Translation gives CASSLAWTGYNEQFF.

The chain employs TRBV7-9 and TRBJ2-2; TRBD2 matches at 10 bases. The CDR3 is made up of 15 amino acids. CDR1 is SEHNR, CDR2 FQNEAQ, per germline (reference sequence). The junction had 3 bases not matched to a gene; V was cut back by 5 bases and J by 3 bases. This CDR3 is CASSPTSGDTGELFF. The CDR3 DNA sequence: TGTGCCAGCAGCCCCACTAGCGGGGACACCGGGGAGCTGTTTTTT.

A remark on this clone: A read error may produce the germline difference seen at one junction end. The chain is built from TRBV5-1 and TRBJ2-2, with D tentatively TRBD2 (7 bases). The germline gives CDR1 SGHRS, CDR2 YFSETQ. The CDR3 has 14 amino acids. The chain's CDR3 is CASSLFPDSGELFF. As DNA, the CDR3 is TGCGCCAGCAGCTTGTTTCCGGACAGCGGGGAGCTATTTTTT. The full variable domain, with the rest looked up from reference TRBV5-1 and TRBJ2-2, is KAGVTQTPRYLIKTRGQQVTLSCSPISGHRSVSWYQQTPGQGLQFLFEYFSETQRNKGNFPGRFSGRQFSNSRSEMNVSTLELGDSALYLCASSLFPDSGELFFGEGSRLTVL.

The gene calls are TRBV5-6 and TRBJ1-3; perhaps TRBD1 as D (5 bases). The germline CDR1 and CDR2 sequences are SGHDT and YYEEEE. CDR3 length equals 15 residues. Trimming left V 2 bases short and J 4 bases short, with 13 bases between. For the CDR3, the DNA is TGTGCCAGCAGCTTCATTGGGGCCGGGGGAAACACCATATATTTT. Amino acid sequence: CASSFIGAGGNTIYF.

The chain couples TRBV28 to TRBJ1-4, with no clear D. Germline CDR1 is MDHEN and CDR2 is SYDVKM. The germline V and J ends were trimmed by 7 bases and 10 bases, with 13 bases remaining between them. The CDR3 has 12 amino acids. CDR3 nucleotide sequence: TGTGCCAGCAACGCCGGGTTGGGAAAACTGTTTTTT. This gives the protein CASNAGLGKLFF.

V usage is TRBV7-3 and J usage is TRBJ2-1; 9 bases align to TRBD2. V was pared by 3 bases and J by 4 bases, with 16 bases of the junction left unmatched. The CDR3 is 19 residues long. From germline, CDR1 is SGHTA and CDR2 FQGTGA. In DNA form, the CDR3 reads TGTGCCAGCAGCTTTTATGGCCCGGGGGCTAGCGGGGTTTACAATGAGCAGTTCTTC. The encoded protein is CASSFYGPGASGVYNEQFF.

V is TRBV7-9 and J is TRBJ1-4; 9 bases agree with TRBD1. The germline gives CDR1 SEHNR, CDR2 FQNEAQ (reference sequence). This CDR3 spans 16 amino acids. Trimming took 0 bases from V and 6 from J; bases not matched to a gene: 5. The CDR3 loop is CASSLALGQGHEKLFF. CDR3 DNA sequence: TGTGCCAGCAGCTTAGCTCTGGGACAGGGTCATGAAAAACTGTTTTTT.

This chain links TRBV7-9 with TRBJ2-3, with 11 bases fitting TRBD2. Germline V gives CDR1 SEHNR, CDR2 FQNEAQ (reference sequence). There are 16 residues in the CDR3. J gave up 4 bases and V 3 bases, and 6 bases lay outside the gene matches. CDR3 DNA: TGTGCCAGCAGCTTTCGTAGCGGGGGGGCGGCAGATACGCAGTATTTT. It codes for CASSFRSGGAADTQYF.

The rearrangement uses TRBV28 and TRBJ2-7, with 10 bases aligning to TRBD1. V was clipped by 6 bases and J by 4 bases; unmatched bases: 9. This CDR3 has 15 amino acids. The germline CDR1 and CDR2 sequences are MDHEN and SYDVKM. CDR3 protein: CASSTRDRGLYEQYF. DNA of the CDR3: TGTGCCAGCAGCACCCGGGACAGGGGATTGTACGAGCAGTACTTC.

This clone was counted a single time. This chain joins TRBV7-9 and TRBJ1-2; TRBD1 is a possible D gene (5 bases). Germline lookup yields CDR1 SEHNR and CDR2 FQNEAQ (reference sequence). Trimming cost V 2 bases and J 8 bases, with 15 bases left between them. The CDR3 contains 14 residues. CDR3: CASSLSDSPRGYTF. In DNA form, the CDR3 reads TGTGCCAGCAGCTTATCCGACAGCCCTAGGGGCTACACCTTC.

The chain employs TRBV28 and TRBJ2-2, with TRBD1 identical over 7 bases. V lost 6 bases to trimming and J lost 5 bases; unmatched junction nucleotides: 9. Germline CDR1 MDHEN, CDR2 SYDVKM. The CDR3 covers 15 residues. CDR3 protein: CASSVDRAWTGELFF. DNA of the CDR3: TGTGCCAGCAGCGTAGACAGGGCGTGGACCGGGGAGCTGTTTTTT.

The chain recombines TRBV15 with TRBJ1-5, with 7 bases matching TRBD1. J gave up 8 bases and V 0 bases, and 4 bases lay outside the gene matches. Germline loops: CDR1 LNHNV, CDR2 YYDKDF (reference sequence). The CDR3 has 14 residues. Here the CDR3 reads CATSREPGGEPQHF. CDR3 coding DNA: TGTGCCACCAGCAGAGAACCAGGGGGAGAGCCCCAGCATTTT.

Only a few counts were recorded for this clone. Other DNA variants within this sample encode the same CDR3. V is TRBV15 and J is TRBJ1-5; 7 bases align to TRBD1. After removal of 0 bases from V and 3 bases from J, the junction contained 2 bases not matched to a gene. The CDR3 has 15 residues. CDR1 and CDR2 from the germline V gene are LNHNV and YYDKDF (reference sequence). CDR3 nucleotide sequence: TGTGCCACCAGCAGAGATACAGGGGCCAATCAGCCCCAGCATTTT. Residues: CATSRDTGANQPQHF.

This chain links TRBV5-1 with TRBJ2-5, with 9 bases matching TRBD2. CDR1 and CDR2 from the germline V gene are SGHRS and YFSETQ. CDR3 length equals 15 residues. The V and J ends lost 0 bases and 5 bases, in that order; junction bases with no gene match: 5. CDR3 coding DNA: TGCGCCAGCAGCTTGGGCGGGGGGGCCGGTGAGACCCAGTACTTC. Its protein product is CASSLGGGAGETQYF.

This chain connects TRBV18 to TRBJ2-5; 11 bases line up with TRBD1. There are 18 residues in the CDR3. The germline CDR1 and CDR2 sequences are KGHSH and LQKENI. The V gene end was trimmed by 2 bases and the J gene end by 0 bases; junction bases not matched to a gene: 8. The CDR3 sequence is CASSPLYRDRGNQETQYF. The DNA for the CDR3 is TGTGCCAGCTCACCATTATACCGGGACAGGGGGAACCAAGAGACCCAGTACTTC.

The chain has TRBV6-1 and TRBJ2-1; TRBD2 matches at 8 bases. This CDR3 is 16 amino acids long. Germline V gene data show CDR1 as MNHNS and CDR2 as SASEGT. Trimming at V came to 3 bases and at J to 3 bases, leaving 7 bases not matched to a gene. CDR3 sequence (DNA): TGTGCCAGCAGTGACGGGACTAGGGGGAACTACAATGAGCAGTTCTTC. Its protein is CASSDGTRGNYNEQFF.

This sequence joins TRBV27 and TRBJ1-1; D is possibly TRBD1 (6 bases). The ends were cut back, 5 bases at V and 3 bases at J, with 16 bases in the middle. This CDR3 contains 15 residues. Germline values: CDR1 MNHEY, CDR2 SMNVEV (reference sequence). The CDR3 loop reads CASSPTTGFHTEAFF. Written as DNA, the CDR3 is TGTGCCAGCAGTCCTACTACAGGGTTTCACACTGAAGCTTTCTTT.

The chain combines TRBV15 with TRBJ2-6; TRBD1 aligns across 9 bases. The CDR3 is 16 amino acids. CDR1 and CDR2 from the germline V gene are LNHNV and YYDKDF (reference sequence). V trimming: 6 bases; J trimming: 2 bases; junction bases outside the gene matches: 5. The CDR3 region is CATRETGGAGANVLTF. The CDR3 DNA is TGTGCCACCAGGGAAACAGGGGGCGCTGGGGCCAACGTCCTGACTTTC.

The chain employs TRBV3-1 (or the pseudogene TRBV3-2) and TRBJ2-7; 7 nucleotides line up with TRBD1. J gave up 2 bases and V 4 bases, and 5 bases lay outside the gene matches. This CDR3 spans 14 amino acids. Per germline, CDR1 LGHDT and CDR2 YNNKEL (reference sequence). CDR3 in amino acids: CASSLGQVAYEQYF. In DNA, the CDR3 is TGTGCCAGCAGCCTAGGACAGGTAGCCTACGAGCAGTACTTC.

This rearrangement joins TRBV4-1 to TRBJ2-7; D is uncertain. Trimming stripped 0 bases from V and 2 bases from J, with 5 bases between. Germline V gene sequence: CDR1 MGHRA, CDR2 YSYEKL. The CDR3 covers 13 residues. CDR3 nucleotides: TGCGCCAGCAGCCAAGAACTCACCTACGAGCAGTACTTC. Translating it yields CASSQELTYEQYF.

V and J are TRBV2 and TRBJ2-7; 9 positions match TRBD2. The CDR3 is made up of 15 amino acids. Germline-derived CDR1 and CDR2 are SNHLY and FYNNEI. The V gene end was trimmed by 4 bases and the J gene end by 1 base; junction bases not matched to a gene: 5. This chain's CDR3 is CASSGGGVGSYEQYF. CDR3 DNA: TGTGCCAGCAGTGGCGGGGGGGTAGGTTCCTACGAGCAGTACTTC.

In its sample, this clone was seen once. The chain carries TRBV5-5 and TRBJ1-5; TRBD1 agrees at 7 bases. The CDR3 extends over 15 amino acids. J lost 7 bases, V lost 5 bases, and 12 bases had no gene match. The germline gives CDR1 SGHKS, CDR2 YYEKEE (reference sequence). CDR3 in amino acids: CASSLIGQENQPQHF. CDR3 in DNA: TGTGCCAGCAGTTTAATAGGACAGGAAAACCAGCCCCAGCATTTT.

In DNA, the CDR3 is TGTGCCAGCAGCCCCCGGTGGGTCAGGGATTCACCCCTCCACTTT. Protein: CASSPRWVRDSPLHF. The chain carries TRBV28 and TRBJ1-6; perhaps TRBD1 as D (5 bases). CDR3 length: 15 residues. Germline V lookup: CDR1 MDHEN, CDR2 SYDVKM. The V gene lost 6 bases and the J gene lost 8 bases, with 17 bases spanning the gap. The variable domain in full, with the rest retrieved from reference TRBV28 and TRBJ1-6, is DVKVTQSSRYLVKRTGEKVFLECVQDMDHENMFWYRQDPGLGLRLIYFSYDVKMKEKGDIPEGYSVSREKKERFSLILESASTNQTSMYLCASSPRWVRDSPLHFGNGTRLTVT.